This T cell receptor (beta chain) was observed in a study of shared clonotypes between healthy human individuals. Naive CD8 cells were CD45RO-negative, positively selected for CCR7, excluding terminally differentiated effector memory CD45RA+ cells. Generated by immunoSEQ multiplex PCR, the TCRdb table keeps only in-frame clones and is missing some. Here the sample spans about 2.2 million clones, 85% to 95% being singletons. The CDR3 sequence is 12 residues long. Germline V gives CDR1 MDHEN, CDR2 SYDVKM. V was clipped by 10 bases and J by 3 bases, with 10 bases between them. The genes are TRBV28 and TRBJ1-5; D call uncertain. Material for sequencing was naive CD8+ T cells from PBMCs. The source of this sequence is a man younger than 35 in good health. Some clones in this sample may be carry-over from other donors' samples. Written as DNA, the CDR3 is TGTGCCACCACTGTGATCAATCAGCCCCAGCATTTT. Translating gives CATTVINQPQHF.